These T cell receptor beta chains were read from a single sample in a study of T cell changes during pregnancy in multiple sclerosis. The repertoire was sequenced with immunoSEQ multiplex PCR; TCRdb's copy has only in-frame clones and lacks some. The sample contains about 120,000 clones, more than 85% of which appear only once. Sequenced here: peripheral blood, sampled in the third trimester of pregnancy. The origin of the receptors is a female donor with multiple sclerosis, enrolled in a pregnancy study. CDR3s include the opening cysteine and the closing phenylalanine or tryptophan. A D gene is named only where the DNA matches it firmly. Not every row has a clone size; where given, it reads once, few, many or a size class.

V: TRBV18
J: TRBJ2-2
size: NA
D: NA
CDR3: CASSPQGPWTGELFF
DNA: TGTGCCAGCTCACCCCAGGGGCCGTGGACCGGGGAGCTGTTTTTT

V: TRBV14
J: TRBJ1-2
size: NA
D: NA
CDR3: CASSHRTAWRGYTF
DNA: TGTGCCAGCAGCCACCGGACTGCCTGGCGTGGCTACACCTTC

V: TRBV5-6
J: TRBJ1-1
size: few
D: NA
CDR3: CASSSLLSSAFF
DNA: TGTGCCAGCAGCTCGCTATTAAGTTCAGCTTTCTTT

V: TRBV2
J: TRBJ2-7
size: once
D: TRBD2
CDR3: CASTLLGTSGEQYF
DNA: TGTGCCAGCACTCTACTCGGGACTAGCGGAGAGCAGTACTTC

V: TRBV23-1
J: TRBJ2-2
size: NA
D: NA
CDR3: CASSQINTGELFF
DNA: TGCGCCAGCAGCCAGATCAACACCGGGGAGCTGTTTTTT

V: TRBV10-1
J: TRBJ2-1
size: NA
D: TRBD2
CDR3: CASSENLGRTSGRDPYNEQFF
DNA: TGCGCCAGCAGTGAGAATCTAGGGCGGACTAGCGGGAGAGACCCCTACAATGAGCAGTTCTTC

V: TRBV5-1
J: TRBJ2-1
size: once
D: TRBD1
CDR3: CASSLASMGQGFGNEQFF
DNA: TGCGCCAGCAGCTTGGCTTCGATGGGACAGGGGTTTGGGAATGAGCAGTTCTTC

V: TRBV27
J: TRBJ2-7
size: NA
D: NA
CDR3: CASSSHRVLNYEQYF
DNA: TGTGCCAGCAGTTCACACAGGGTTTTAAACTACGAGCAGTACTTC

V: TRBV27
J: TRBJ2-7
size: NA
D: TRBD1
CDR3: CASSFRQGPEQYF
DNA: TGTGCCAGCAGTTTTCGACAGGGTCCCGAGCAGTACTTC

V: TRBV19
J: TRBJ1-5
size: NA
D: NA
CDR3: CASRTPDQPQHF
DNA: TGTGCCAGTAGGACACCGGATCAGCCCCAGCATTTT

V: TRBV7-8
J: TRBJ1-3
size: NA
D: TRBD1
CDR3: CASTRDRGGSGNTIYF
DNA: TGTGCCAGCACCAGGGACAGGGGTGGCTCTGGAAACACCATATATTTT

V: TRBV15
J: TRBJ2-5
size: NA
D: TRBD2
CDR3: CATSSRGSGETQYF
DNA: TGTGCCACCAGCAGCCGCGGGAGTGGGGAGACCCAGTACTTC

V: TRBV29-1
J: TRBJ1-1
size: NA
D: TRBD1
CDR3: CSVELWDRGHTEAFF
DNA: TGCAGCGTTGAACTTTGGGACAGGGGGCACACTGAAGCTTTCTTT

V: TRBV19
J: TRBJ2-3
size: once
D: TRBD2
CDR3: CASSVTPLAAFFTDTQYF
DNA: TGTGCCAGTAGTGTAACCCCACTAGCGGCTTTTTTCACAGATACGCAGTATTTT

V: TRBV27
J: TRBJ2-1
size: NA
D: TRBD2
CDR3: CASSLFPSTSPEQFF
DNA: TGTGCCAGCAGTTTATTCCCCTCGACTAGCCCTGAGCAGTTCTTC

V: TRBV4-1
J: TRBJ2-7
size: NA
D: TRBD2
CDR3: CASSAGGTTYEQYF
DNA: TGCGCCAGCAGCGCCGGAGGGACTACCTACGAGCAGTACTTC

V: TRBV5-4
J: TRBJ2-3
size: NA
D: NA
CDR3: CASSRDHRHGTDTQYF
DNA: TGTGCCAGCAGCCGAGACCATAGACATGGCACAGATACGCAGTATTTT

V: TRBV7-7
J: TRBJ2-2
size: NA
D: NA
CDR3: CASGKGQNTGELFF
DNA: TGTGCCAGCGGGAAGGGGCAGAACACCGGGGAGCTGTTTTTT

V: TRBV29-1
J: TRBJ1-3
size: once
D: TRBD1
CDR3: CSVAARDRESNTIYF
DNA: TGCAGCGTTGCAGCCCGGGACAGGGAATCGAACACCATATATTTT

V: TRBV6-5
J: TRBJ1-1
size: NA
D: TRBD1
CDR3: CASSYTGQGMNTEAFF
DNA: TGTGCCAGCAGTTACACGGGACAGGGAATGAACACTGAAGCTTTCTTT

V: TRBV18
J: TRBJ1-1
size: few
D: TRBD1
CDR3: CASSPQGANTEAFF
DNA: TGTGCCAGCTCACCACAGGGGGCGAACACTGAAGCTTTCTTT

V: TRBV6-5
J: TRBJ1-2
size: NA
D: NA
CDR3: CASSAQGLFYGYTF
DNA: TGTGCCAGCAGTGCCCAGGGTCTTTTTTATGGCTACACCTTC

V: TRBV19
J: TRBJ2-3
size: once
D: TRBD2
CDR3: CASTGGGVNGDTQYF
DNA: TGTGCCAGTACGGGAGGGGGAGTCAACGGAGATACGCAGTATTTT

V: TRBV14
J: TRBJ1-3
size: NA
D: NA
CDR3: CASSQDNSLGNTIYF
DNA: TGTGCCAGCAGCCAAGATAACAGCCTCGGAAACACCATATATTTT

V: TRBV5-1
J: TRBJ1-1
size: NA
D: NA
CDR3: CASSLARFEAFF
DNA: TGCGCCAGCAGCTTGGCACGGTTTGAAGCTTTCTTT

V: TRBV18
J: TRBJ1-2
size: NA
D: TRBD1
CDR3: CASSPGTVSLYGYTF
DNA: TGTGCCAGCTCACCCGGGACAGTCTCTTTATATGGCTACACCTTC

V: TRBV2
J: TRBJ1-5
size: NA
D: NA
CDR3: CASSGEGVQPQHF
DNA: TGTGCCAGCAGTGGAGAGGGGGTACAGCCCCAGCATTTT

V: TRBV5-8
J: TRBJ2-3
size: NA
D: NA
CDR3: CASSFSADTQYF
DNA: TGTGCCAGCAGCTTTAGCGCAGATACGCAGTATTTT

V: TRBV6-5
J: TRBJ1-6
size: NA
D: TRBD1
CDR3: CASSRTGLSSPLHF
DNA: TGTGCCAGCAGTCGGACAGGCCTAAGTTCACCCCTCCACTTT

V: TRBV5-8
J: TRBJ2-7
size: NA
D: NA
CDR3: CASSHRHQGGLPYEQYF
DNA: TGTGCCAGCAGCCACCGCCATCAGGGTGGGCTTCCGTACGAGCAGTACTTC

V: TRBV5-4
J: TRBJ1-2
size: NA
D: NA
CDR3: CASSRGSATDYGYTF
DNA: TGTGCCAGCAGTCGAGGCAGCGCCACCGACTATGGCTACACCTTC

V: TRBV11-2
J: TRBJ2-7
size: NA
D: TRBD2
CDR3: CASRPGLAGSYEQYF
DNA: TGTGCCAGCAGACCCGGACTAGCGGGGTCCTACGAGCAGTACTTC

V: TRBV9
J: TRBJ1-4
size: NA
D: NA
CDR3: CASSVSGTQNEKLFF
DNA: TGTGCCAGCAGCGTGTCCGGGACACAGAATGAAAAACTGTTTTTT

V: TRBV10-3
J: TRBJ2-1
size: NA
D: NA
CDR3: CAISEIGGRDEQFF
DNA: TGTGCCATCAGTGAGATCGGAGGTAGGGATGAGCAGTTCTTC

V: TRBV7-9
J: TRBJ2-1
size: NA
D: NA
CDR3: CASSQGIRYNEQFF
DNA: TGTGCCAGCAGCCAGGGTATCCGGTACAATGAGCAGTTCTTC

V: TRBV30
J: TRBJ1-1
size: few
D: TRBD1
CDR3: CAWSPDRGDTEAFF
DNA: TGTGCCTGGAGCCCCGACAGGGGAGACACTGAAGCTTTCTTT

V: TRBV5-4
J: TRBJ2-3
size: NA
D: TRBD2
CDR3: CASSAGTSGSLGTDTQYF
DNA: TGTGCCAGCAGTGCCGGGACTAGCGGGAGTTTGGGCACAGATACGCAGTATTTT

V: TRBV6-5
J: TRBJ1-5
size: NA
D: NA
CDR3: CASSGGGNQPQHF
DNA: TGTGCCAGCAGTGGGGGAGGGAATCAGCCCCAGCATTTT

V: TRBV5-5
J: TRBJ1-2
size: NA
D: TRBD1
CDR3: CATANGGGSNYGYTF
DNA: TGTGCCACCGCAAACGGAGGGGGCAGTAACTATGGCTACACCTTC

V: TRBV30
J: TRBJ1-1
size: NA
D: NA
CDR3: CAWSQDRNTEAFF
DNA: TGTGCCTGGAGTCAAGACAGGAACACTGAAGCTTTCTTT

V: TRBV6-6
J: TRBJ2-7
size: NA
D: NA
CDR3: CASPIMRGASYEQYF
DNA: TGTGCCAGCCCCATTATGAGAGGTGCTTCCTACGAGCAGTACTTC

V: TRBV11-2
J: TRBJ2-1
size: NA
D: TRBD2
CDR3: CASSHWPIAGGYNEQFF
DNA: TGTGCCAGCAGCCACTGGCCGATAGCGGGGGGATACAATGAGCAGTTCTTC

V: TRBV27
J: TRBJ1-5
size: NA
D: NA
CDR3: CATSKGYSNQPQHF
DNA: TGTGCCACTTCGAAGGGGTATAGCAATCAGCCCCAGCATTTT

V: TRBV5-5
J: TRBJ1-2
size: NA
D: TRBD1
CDR3: CASSSEGTASNYGYTF
DNA: TGTGCCAGCAGCTCGGAAGGGACAGCCTCTAACTATGGCTACACCTTC

V: TRBV5-1
J: TRBJ2-3
size: NA
D: TRBD1
CDR3: CASSSMGTGGVTDTQYF
DNA: TGCGCCAGCAGCTCCATGGGAACAGGGGGAGTCACAGATACGCAGTATTTT

V: TRBV4-1
J: TRBJ1-1
size: NA
D: TRBD1
CDR3: CASSHDPNRGGTEAFF
DNA: TGCGCCAGCAGCCATGATCCGAACAGGGGCGGGACTGAAGCTTTCTTT

V: TRBV7-9
J: TRBJ1-1
size: NA
D: TRBD1
CDR3: CASSLGTGRRKAEAFF
DNA: TGTGCCAGCAGTCTAGGGACAGGGCGGAGAAAGGCTGAAGCTTTCTTT

V: TRBV13
J: TRBJ2-1
size: NA
D: TRBD2
CDR3: CASSPGTSGGVYEQFF
DNA: TGTGCCAGCAGCCCTGGGACTAGCGGGGGGGTCTATGAGCAGTTCTTC

V: TRBV30
J: TRBJ2-1
size: NA
D: TRBD1
CDR3: CAWDQGQGFTEQFF
DNA: TGTGCCTGGGATCAGGGACAGGGGTTCACTGAGCAGTTCTTC

V: TRBV19
J: TRBJ2-2
size: few
D: NA
CDR3: CASSIFGSTGELFF
DNA: TGTGCCAGTAGTATTTTCGGGAGTACCGGGGAGCTGTTTTTT

V: TRBV5-1
J: TRBJ2-2
size: NA
D: NA
CDR3: CASSFPSQGSNTGELFF
DNA: TGCGCCAGCAGCTTCCCCTCGCAGGGTTCCAACACCGGGGAGCTGTTTTTT

V: TRBV2
J: TRBJ2-2
size: NA
D: NA
CDR3: CASSERGGADTGELFF
DNA: TGTGCCAGCAGTGAAAGGGGGGGCGCGGACACCGGGGAGCTGTTTTTT

V: TRBV27
J: TRBJ1-2
size: NA
D: NA
CDR3: CASSLASRAPGGYTF
DNA: TGTGCCAGCAGTTTAGCATCCAGGGCCCCTGGAGGCTACACCTTC

V: TRBV18
J: TRBJ1-5
size: NA
D: NA
CDR3: CASSPAGNQPQHF
DNA: TGTGCCAGCTCACCAGCAGGGAATCAGCCCCAGCATTTT

V: TRBV6-5
J: TRBJ1-1
size: NA
D: NA
CDR3: CASSYGPEAFF
DNA: TGTGCCAGCAGCTACGGCCCTGAAGCTTTCTTT

V: TRBV2
J: TRBJ1-4
size: NA
D: NA
CDR3: CASSERVRVQEKLFF
DNA: TGTGCCAGCAGTGAAAGGGTCAGGGTTCAGGAAAAACTGTTTTTT

V: TRBV27
J: TRBJ2-3
size: NA
D: TRBD2
CDR3: CASSSPSGGALDTQYF
DNA: TGTGCCAGCAGTTCCCCTAGCGGGGGGGCCTTAGATACGCAGTATTTT

V: TRBV18
J: TRBJ2-7
size: NA
D: NA
CDR3: CASSPAGMSSYEQYF
DNA: TGTGCCAGCTCACCGGCGGGTATGAGCTCCTACGAGCAGTACTTC

V: TRBV10-3
J: TRBJ2-1
size: NA
D: TRBD1
CDR3: CAISPGQGRDNEQFF
DNA: TGTGCCATCAGCCCGGGACAGGGCAGGGACAATGAGCAGTTCTTC